Below are 19 T cell receptor beta chains sequenced from a single sample in a study of human T cells and chemical hapten exposure. As to time point: patch test 2, 6 weeks after DPC sensitization. The sample's treatment: therapeutic diphenylcyclopropenone sensitization with weekly scalp DPC. TCRdb passed the RACE reads through MiXCR, listing each CDR3 protein once. The data contain about 140,000 distinct CDR3 sequences, about 11% of them singletons. The sequenced sample was whole blood, obtained in connection with sensitization to the hapten diphenylcyclopropenone (DPC). These receptors were collected from a woman aged 50 to 60 with alopecia areata. Some clones in this sample may be carry-over from other donors' samples.

This chain uses TRBV20-1 with TRBJ2-5, with TRBD2 identical over 9 bases. V gave up 3 bases and J gave up 4 bases; unmatched junction bases: 6. The CDR3 runs 14 residues. Germline lookup yields CDR1 DFQATT and CDR2 SNEGSKA (reference sequence). For the CDR3, the DNA is TGCAGTGCTAGGGTTAGCGGGAGTGGAGAGACCCAGTACTTC. It specifies CSARVSGSGETQYF.

This sequence joins TRBV20-1 and TRBJ1-2; 7 bases agree with TRBD1. CDR3 length: 13 amino acids. With 5 bases clipped from V and 4 bases from J, the junction kept 7 bases outside the gene matches. Germline V lookup: CDR1 DFQATT, CDR2 SNEGSKA (reference sequence). In nucleotides, the CDR3 is TGCAGTGCTTCCACAGGGGTTGGCTATGGCTACACCTTC. This translates into CSASTGVGYGYTF.

The sample holds a few counts of this clonotype. The chain joins TRBV29-1 to TRBJ2-1, with 13 bases fitting TRBD2. The V gene end was trimmed by 7 bases and the J gene end by 7 bases; junction bases not matched to a gene: 16. CDR3 size: 17 residues. Germline V gene sequence: CDR1 SQVTM, CDR2 ANQGSEA. For the CDR3, the DNA is TGCAGCGCATCCCAAGGGACTAGCGGGATTCGTTTGAATGAGCAGTTCTTC. Its protein product is CSASQGTSGIRLNEQFF.

This chain links TRBV4-3 with TRBJ2-5; D is ambiguous. Between the trimmed V and J ends, which lost 0 bases and 5 bases, there was a span of 7 bases. CDR1 is LGHNA, CDR2 YSLEER, per germline. This CDR3 region has 13 residues. The CDR3, as DNA: TGCGCCAGCAGCCAAGATTCGAGGGAGACCCAGTACTTC. Translating gives CASSQDSRETQYF.

This clonotype turned up a few times. The chain links TRBV28 to TRBJ1-1, with D possibly being TRBD1 (5 bases). In germline, CDR1 is MDHEN, CDR2 SYDVKM. The CDR3 extends over 12 amino acids. Trimming took off 3 bases at V and 6 bases at J, with 8 bases between the two ends. CDR3 bases: TGTGCCAGCAGTTTTCCGGGGGCTGAAGCTTTCTTT. Translated: CASSFPGAEAFF.

The chain uses TRBV12-2 and TRBJ2-1; the DNA was not used to check the table's D call, TRBD2. TRBV12-2 is termed a pseudogene. The length of the CDR3 is 15 residues. For the CDR3, the DNA is TGTGCAAGTCGCAGCGCTAGCGGACCCTACAATGAGCAGTTCTTC. Residues: CASRSASGPYNEQFF.

The chain links TRBV29-1 to TRBJ2-2, with D perhaps matching TRBD1 (6 bases). The germline V gene has CDR1 SQVTM and CDR2 ANQGSEA. The CDR3 has 11 residues. V was cut by 7 bases and J by 5 bases, with 8 bases left in between. CDR3 bases: TGCAGCGGGGGACAAACCGGGGAGCTGTTTTTT. Translated, it gives CSGGQTGELFF.

The chain joins TRBV28 to TRBJ2-1; unclear D gene. This CDR3 comprises 12 residues. The germline gives CDR1 MDHEN, CDR2 SYDVKM. The V end lost 5 bases, the J end lost 10 bases, and 12 bases lay between the germline ends. CDR3 residues: CASSQMTGEQFF. The CDR3, as DNA: TGTGCCAGCAGTCAAATGACTGGGGAGCAGTTCTTC.

This chain uses TRBV20-1 with TRBJ2-1; D possibly uses TRBD1 or TRBD2 (6 bases each). The CDR3 covers 15 residues. Germline V gene sequence: CDR1 DFQATT, CDR2 SNEGSKA (reference sequence). The germline V and J ends were trimmed by 0 bases and 6 bases, with 15 bases remaining between them. The DNA of the CDR3 is TGCAGTGCTAGAGATCGGGGGACACCTTTCAATGAGCAGTTCTTC. Translation gives CSARDRGTPFNEQFF.

This clonotype has at least ten counts. This chain connects TRBV3-1 to TRBJ1-2; D might be TRBD1 (5 bases). The CDR3 sequence is 17 residues long. The germline V gene encodes CDR1 LGHDT and CDR2 YNNKEL (reference sequence). Trimming removed 4 bases from V and 3 bases from J, with 21 bases in between. CDR3 amino acids: CASSPITRREYDYGYTF. CDR3 sequence (DNA): TGTGCCAGCAGCCCGATTACCCGCAGGGAATACGACTATGGCTACACCTTC.

This clonotype occurred a few times. The V call is TRBV7-8, the J call TRBJ1-5, with D unclear. CDR3 length equals 14 residues. Per germline, CDR1 SGHVS and CDR2 FQNEAQ. Between the trimmed V and J ends, which lost 1 base and 2 bases, there was a span of 6 bases. This CDR3 reads CASSLVSGNQPQHF. CDR3 DNA: TGTGCCAGCAGCTTAGTTTCTGGCAATCAGCCCCAGCATTTT.

This clonotype has a count of ten or more. The chain recombines TRBV20-1 with TRBJ2-7, with 7 bases lining up with TRBD2. Germline V CDR1 and CDR2: DFQATT, SNEGSKA (reference sequence). The CDR3 contains 13 residues. After removal of 0 bases from V and 12 bases from J, the junction contained 11 bases not matched to a gene. CDR3 sequence: CSAREGPSGEGYF. In nucleotides, the CDR3 is TGCAGTGCTAGAGAAGGCCCTAGCGGAGAGGGGTACTTC.

This clonotype was observed a handful of times. The chain combines TRBV20-1 with TRBJ2-3; D is possibly TRBD1 (5 bases). Germline values: CDR1 DFQATT, CDR2 SNEGSKA (reference sequence). This CDR3 has 13 amino acids. V dropped 0 bases and J dropped 8 bases, with 12 bases sitting between them. CDR3 nucleotide sequence: TGCAGTGCTAGAGATACAAGGGGCGGTACGCAGTATTTT. This sequence encodes CSARDTRGGTQYF.

The CDR3 DNA follows: TGCAGCGCGTCGACATTTAGCACAGATACGCAGTATTTT. Protein: CSASTFSTDTQYF. The chain uses TRBV29-1 and TRBJ2-3; D unclear. This CDR3 is 13 amino acids long. CDR1 and CDR2 from the germline V gene are SQVTM and ANQGSEA. V was shortened by 7 bases and J by 0 bases, with 11 bases between the two germline ends.

This clonotype was seen repeatedly, ten times or more. The chain is built from TRBV7-4 and TRBJ1-4, with D hard to call. The V gene lost 0 bases and the J gene lost 1 base, with 12 bases spanning the gap. Germline V lookup: CDR1 SGHVT, CDR2 SQSDAQ. CDR3 size: 17 residues. CDR3 in amino acids: CASSLARDGRTNEKLFF. The CDR3 coding sequence is TGTGCCAGCAGCTTAGCCCGGGATGGCAGAACTAATGAAAAACTGTTTTTT.

This clonotype was picked up many times. This chain uses TRBV27 with TRBJ2-7; TRBD1 aligns across 9 bases. V lost 6 bases and J lost 3; bases outside the gene matches: 12. Germline V gene data show CDR1 as MNHEY and CDR2 as SMNVEV (reference sequence). The CDR3 is 16 amino acids. CDR3 nucleotides: TGTGCCAGCAGACCGGAACAGGGGGCGCTTGGCTACGAGCAGTACTTC. Translating gives CASRPEQGALGYEQYF.

This chain links TRBV5-4 with TRBJ2-5; perhaps TRBD1 as D (7 bases). Germline CDR1 and CDR2: SGHNT and YYREEE (reference sequence). This CDR3 spans 16 amino acids. V was clipped by 4 bases and J by 5 bases, with 21 bases between them. Here the CDR3 reads CASSPGGTASGETQYF. Written as DNA, the CDR3 is TGTGCCAGCAGCCCCGGAGGGACAGCGTCCGGGGAGACCCAGTACTTC. The full variable domain, its missing parts supplied by reference TRBV5-4 and TRBJ2-5, is ETGVTQSPTHLIKTRGQQVTLRCSSQSGHNTVSWYQQALGQGPQFIFQYYREEENGRGNFPPRFSGLQFPNYSSELNVNALELDDSALYLCASSPGGTASGETQYFGPGTRLLVL.

There are a few counts of this clonotype. V and J are TRBV5-6 and TRBJ2-2, with TRBD1 identical over 8 bases. This CDR3 spans 15 amino acids. Unmatched junction bases numbered 4, after V lost 4 bases and J lost 2 bases. Germline CDR1 SGHDT, CDR2 YYEEEE. The CDR3 reads CASSGTGPNTGELFF. CDR3 coding DNA: TGTGCCAGCAGCGGGACAGGTCCAAACACCGGGGAGCTGTTTTTT.

This clonotype turned up a few times. This chain connects TRBV5-4 to TRBJ2-7; 8 bases agree with TRBD1. CDR1 is SGHNT, CDR2 YYREEE, per germline (reference sequence). The CDR3 is made up of 12 amino acids. V shed 7 bases, J shed 2 bases, and the junction held 2 bases outside the gene matches. The CDR3 region has the DNA TGTGCCAGCGGGACAGGTACCTACGAGCAGTACTTC. It codes for CASGTGTYEQYF.